Listed below are T cell receptor beta chains from one sample, sequenced in a study of cytomegalovirus exposure and HLA in healthy donors. Using immunoSEQ multiplex PCR, the repertoire was profiled, and TCRdb retains in-frame clones only, with some absent. The repertoire has fewer than 70,000 clones, roughly four fifths of them found once; the top ten carry around 1.5%. Sequencing was carried out using PBMCs. These receptors were taken from a man aged 35-49 years in good health and CMV-seronegative. Each CDR3 is given with its conserved first and last residue. D genes are given only for firm matches. The size field is filled for only some rows; it gives once, few, many or a size class.

CDR3nt: TGTGCCAGCAGCGTAGGTGGTTCTAGGGGTGGCTACACCTTC; CDR3aa: CASSVGGSRGGYTF; d_gene: .; v_gene: TRBV9; abundance: once; j_gene: TRBJ1-2
CDR3nt: TGTGCCAGCAGGGATTCAAATAGGGGTGAGCAGTTCTTC; CDR3aa: CASRDSNRGEQFF; d_gene: .; v_gene: TRBV27; abundance: .; j_gene: TRBJ2-1
CDR3nt: TGCAGTGTTCGACAGTACAATGAGCAGTTCTTC; CDR3aa: CSVRQYNEQFF; d_gene: .; v_gene: TRBV20-1; abundance: .; j_gene: TRBJ2-1
CDR3nt: TGTGCCAGCAGCTTTCCAGGGAACTATGGCTACACCTTC; CDR3aa: CASSFPGNYGYTF; d_gene: .; v_gene: TRBV7-9; abundance: .; j_gene: TRBJ1-2
CDR3nt: TGTGCCACCAGCCCAGGCAGGGACTTGTATGGCTACACCTTC; CDR3aa: CATSPGRDLYGYTF; d_gene: .; v_gene: TRBV15; abundance: .; j_gene: TRBJ1-2
CDR3nt: TGTGCCAGCAGTGAATGGGGGGGCGCGTATAATTCACCCCTCCACTTT; CDR3aa: CASSEWGGAYNSPLHF; d_gene: .; v_gene: TRBV6-1; abundance: .; j_gene: TRBJ1-6
CDR3nt: TGTGCCAGCAGCACGGGCCAGGGGGGTTACAATGAGCAGTTCTTC; CDR3aa: CASSTGQGGYNEQFF; d_gene: .; v_gene: TRBV7-2; abundance: .; j_gene: TRBJ2-1
CDR3nt: TGTGCCTGGAGTTCGACAGGGCCTGTTCAGTACTTC; CDR3aa: CAWSSTGPVQYF; d_gene: TRBD1; v_gene: TRBV30; abundance: .; j_gene: TRBJ2-4
CDR3nt: TGTGCCAGCAGCACCTTGACAGGGGGCAAGGAGACCCAGTACTTC; CDR3aa: CASSTLTGGKETQYF; d_gene: TRBD1; v_gene: TRBV14; abundance: .; j_gene: TRBJ2-5
CDR3nt: TGTGCCACCAGTGGGGACAGGCCTGGCTACACCTTC; CDR3aa: CATSGDRPGYTF; d_gene: TRBD1; v_gene: TRBV15; abundance: .; j_gene: TRBJ1-2
CDR3nt: TGTGCCAGCAGCGTAGGCGGGACAGGGTCTGGAAACACCATATATTTT; CDR3aa: CASSVGGTGSGNTIYF; d_gene: TRBD1; v_gene: TRBV9; abundance: once; j_gene: TRBJ1-3
CDR3nt: TGTGCCAGTACGGGGATCGGGGGCTACACCTTC; CDR3aa: CASTGIGGYTF; d_gene: .; v_gene: TRBV19; abundance: .; j_gene: TRBJ1-2
CDR3nt: TGCGCCAGCAGCTTGACGGGAGCCAAAAACATTCAGTACTTC; CDR3aa: CASSLTGAKNIQYF; d_gene: .; v_gene: TRBV5-1; abundance: .; j_gene: TRBJ2-4
CDR3nt: TGTGCCAGCAGCAAGGAACCGGGACTAAGCACAGATACGCAGTATTTT; CDR3aa: CASSKEPGLSTDTQYF; d_gene: TRBD2; v_gene: TRBV11-2; abundance: once; j_gene: TRBJ2-3
CDR3nt: TGTGCCAGTAAGACTAGCGGGGGGGTCAATGAGCAGTTCTTC; CDR3aa: CASKTSGGVNEQFF; d_gene: TRBD2; v_gene: TRBV19; abundance: .; j_gene: TRBJ2-1
CDR3nt: TGTGCCAGCATCCGCGGCCCTGACAGGGCCGGTGGCTACACCTTC; CDR3aa: CASIRGPDRAGGYTF; d_gene: TRBD1; v_gene: TRBV7-2; abundance: .; j_gene: TRBJ1-2
CDR3nt: TGTGCCAGCGGCAGAGCAGGGTCCTTGGATGGCTACACCTTC; CDR3aa: CASGRAGSLDGYTF; d_gene: .; v_gene: TRBV28; abundance: .; j_gene: TRBJ1-2
CDR3nt: TGTGCCAGTAGTATGGGGGGTTCTAATGAAAAACTGTTTTTT; CDR3aa: CASSMGGSNEKLFF; d_gene: .; v_gene: TRBV19; abundance: .; j_gene: TRBJ1-4
CDR3nt: TGTGCCAGCAGTGAAGTAAACAGGGCTAATTCACCCCTCCACTTT; CDR3aa: CASSEVNRANSPLHF; d_gene: .; v_gene: TRBV2; abundance: .; j_gene: TRBJ1-6
CDR3nt: TGTGCCAGCAGCTCCTACCCCGGCGGACAAGAGACCCAGTACTTC; CDR3aa: CASSSYPGGQETQYF; d_gene: .; v_gene: TRBV7-2; abundance: .; j_gene: TRBJ2-5
CDR3nt: TGTGCCAGCAGCTTGGAACCAGGGAATAACTATGGCTACACCTTC; CDR3aa: CASSLEPGNNYGYTF; d_gene: .; v_gene: TRBV5-4; abundance: .; j_gene: TRBJ1-2
CDR3nt: TGTGCCAGTAGTATTGAGGGAGGGTTCGAGCAGTACTTC; CDR3aa: CASSIEGGFEQYF; d_gene: TRBD2; v_gene: TRBV19; abundance: .; j_gene: TRBJ2-7
CDR3nt: TGTGCCAGTAGTATAGATCCTCCACAGGCAAGCGTTCAGTACTTC; CDR3aa: CASSIDPPQASVQYF; d_gene: .; v_gene: TRBV19; abundance: .; j_gene: TRBJ2-4